The 20 T cell receptor beta chains reported below all come from one sample, sequenced in a study of T-cell reconstitution after alpha-beta-depleted transplantation in children. TCRbeta library construction was performed incorporating unique molecular identifiers. TCRdb re-analysed the PCR reads in MiXCR, keeping a single row per CDR3 protein. This sample has fewer than 550,000 distinct CDR3 sequences, with approximately 10% found just once. Sequencing used PBMCs, mostly from graft donor cells, obtained 180 days after TCRalphabeta/CD19-depleted stem cell transplant. These receptors originate from a female patient aged 2 to 10 who had a stem cell transplant for aplastic anemia, so the T cells may come from the graft donor.

In this sample, this clonotype turned up a few times. The V and J genes are TRBV7-8 and TRBJ2-1; 13 nucleotides match TRBD2. V shed 1 base, J shed 4 bases, and the junction held 4 bases outside the gene matches. The CDR3 sequence is 17 residues long. The germline V gene has CDR1 SGHVS and CDR2 FQNEAQ. The CDR3 region has the DNA TGTGCCAGCAGCTTAGACGAACTAGCGGGAGGGTACAATGAGCAGTTCTTC. Translation gives CASSLDELAGGYNEQFF.

This clonotype was picked up many times. The CDR3 here is CASSRGLEGGTNEKLFF. The CDR3 region has the DNA TGTGCCAGCAGCAGGGGACTTGAAGGTGGAACTAATGAAAAACTGTTTTTT. The chain has TRBV5-6 and TRBJ1-4; the D gene is possibly TRBD1 (5 bases). This CDR3 is built from 17 residues. Germline V gives CDR1 SGHDT, CDR2 YYEEEE. Trimming cost V 4 bases and J 1 base, with 17 bases left between them.

This clonotype was recorded at least ten times. The chain is built from TRBV5-8 and TRBJ2-7, with D tentatively TRBD1 (5 bases). Germline CDR1 reads SGHTS; CDR2 reads YDEGEE. Trimming stripped 1 base from V and 1 base from J, with 6 bases between. CDR3 length equals 13 residues. The CDR3 loop is CASSLQGSYEQYV. The CDR3 coding sequence is TGTGCCAGCAGCTTGCAGGGATCCTACGAGCAGTACGTC.

This clonotype was seen more than once but under ten times. V gene TRBV6-1 combines with J gene TRBJ2-4; perhaps TRBD2 as D (6 bases). The ends were cut back, 6 bases at V and 0 bases at J, with 24 bases in the middle. The length of the CDR3 is 19 residues. Germline V lookup: CDR1 MNHNS, CDR2 SASEGT. CDR3 DNA sequence: TGTGCCAGCAGGCCGACGGGGACTCCAAAGCGAGTAGCCAAAAACATTCAGTACTTC. Its translation is CASRPTGTPKRVAKNIQYF.

This clonotype was found a few times. The V call is TRBV18, the J call TRBJ2-5, with 12 bases fitting TRBD2. CDR1 is KGHSH, CDR2 LQKENI, per germline. V was pared by 3 bases and J by 5 bases, with 4 bases of the junction left unmatched. The CDR3 spans 15 residues. The CDR3 here is CASSPASGRAETQYF. In nucleotides, the CDR3 is TGTGCCAGCTCACCGGCTAGCGGGAGGGCGGAGACCCAGTACTTC.

In this sample, this clonotype turned up a few times. J is TRBJ2-3 and V is TRBV20-1; the match to TRBD2 covers 14 bases. V gave up 5 bases and J gave up 4 bases; unmatched junction bases: 5. The CDR3 is 15 amino acids. Germline V gene data show CDR1 as DFQATT and CDR2 as SNEGSKA (reference sequence). The CDR3 spells CSAGTSGSGADTQYF. The CDR3 nucleotides are TGCAGTGCTGGGACTAGCGGGAGCGGGGCAGATACGCAGTATTTT.

This clonotype was seen a handful of times. Mismatch with germline at one junction end may stem from a read error. The chain uses TRBV29-1 and TRBJ2-5; weak D call: TRBD1 (5 bases). CDR3 length: 13 amino acids. Germline CDR1 and CDR2: SQVTM and ANQGSEA. The CDR3: CSAEPRVQETQYF. The CDR3 coding sequence is TGCAGCGCTGAACCCAGGGTTCAGGAGACCCAGTACTTC.

This clonotype showed up just a few times. At one of its ends the junction is not consistent with the germline gene, which may arise from a read error. This chain links TRBV18 with TRBJ1-1; D is perhaps TRBD1 (6 bases). Germline loops: CDR1 KGHSH, CDR2 LQKENI. The length of the CDR3 is 15 residues. The CDR3 nucleotides read TGTGCCAGCTCAACACCGAGCAGGGGAATGGCTGAAGCTTTCTTT. As protein: CASSTPSRGMAEAFF.

This clonotype was detected only a few times. The chain carries TRBV24-1 and TRBJ2-5; D is possibly TRBD2 (5 bases). CDR3 length: 13 amino acids. Germline-derived CDR1 and CDR2 are KGHDR and SFDVKD. The V gene lost 4 bases and the J gene lost 5 bases, with 10 bases spanning the gap. CDR3 nucleotide sequence: TGTGCCACCAGTGACCTAGCCGTGGAGACCCAGTACTTC. Translated, it gives CATSDLAVETQYF.

This clonotype was recorded a few times. V gene TRBV5-1 combines with J gene TRBJ2-3, with TRBD1 as a possible D gene (5 bases). This CDR3 has 14 amino acids. V was clipped by 2 bases and J by 4 bases, with 11 bases between them. Germline lookup yields CDR1 SGHRS and CDR2 YFSETQ. The CDR3 nucleotides are TGCGCCAGCAGCTTCACAGGAGTCGCAGATACGCAGTATTTT. Translating gives CASSFTGVADTQYF.

The genes are TRBV18 and TRBJ1-2; possibly TRBD1 for D (6 bases). V was shortened by 6 bases and J by 3 bases, with 26 bases between the two germline ends. Per germline, CDR1 KGHSH and CDR2 LQKENI. The CDR3 sequence is 18 residues long. CDR3 sequence (DNA): TGTGCCAGCTCGCTAAGAACAGGGTCCGCCCCTGCGCACTATGGCTACACCTTC. It translates to CASSLRTGSAPAHYGYTF.

J is TRBJ2-7 and V is TRBV11-2; D is ambiguous. Germline CDR1 SGHAT, CDR2 FQNNGV. The V end lost 6 bases, the J end lost 6 bases, and 21 bases lay between the germline ends. The CDR3 extends over 15 amino acids. CDR3 region: CASRPPQSVSSEQYF. The CDR3 region has the DNA TGTGCCAGCAGGCCTCCTCAGTCGGTTTCTAGCGAGCAGTACTTC.

This clonotype was recorded many times. The chain recombines TRBV11-2 with TRBJ2-5; 8 bases fit TRBD2. J gave up 5 bases and V 2 bases, and 7 bases lay outside the gene matches. CDR1 and CDR2 (germline): SGHAT, FQNNGV. This CDR3 region has 15 residues. CDR3 loop: CASSLRGGELETQYF. For the CDR3, the DNA is TGTGCCAGCAGCTTACGGGGGGGAGAGCTGGAGACCCAGTACTTC.

The chain carries TRBV6-1 and TRBJ1-6; no firm D call. The CDR3 covers 15 residues. V lost 2 bases to trimming and J lost 10 bases, with 15 bases between them. CDR1 and CDR2 from the germline V gene are MNHNS and SASEGT. The CDR3 here is CASSETGPGGSPLHF. The CDR3 DNA follows: TGTGCCAGCAGTGAAACCGGGCCTGGTGGATCACCCCTCCACTTT.

In this sample, this clonotype turned up a few times. This chain uses TRBV29-1 with TRBJ1-2; D possibly corresponds to TRBD1 (5 bases). The V gene lost 5 bases and the J gene lost 4 bases, with 14 bases spanning the gap. This CDR3 has 13 residues. Germline CDR1 reads SQVTM; CDR2 reads ANQGSEA. This chain's CDR3 is CSVYQGTLYGYTF. The CDR3 bases are TGCAGCGTTTATCAGGGAACCCTCTATGGCTACACCTTC.

This chain uses TRBV12-3 or TRBV12-4 with TRBJ2-5; 8 bases map to TRBD2. The CDR3 runs 15 residues. The V segment lost 1 base and the J segment 4 bases; nucleotides outside the gene matches: 5. The CDR3 region is CASSLGGLAPETQYF. In DNA form, the CDR3 reads TGTGCCAGCAGTTTAGGTGGACTAGCTCCAGAGACCCAGTACTTC.

This chain links TRBV7-8 with TRBJ2-5, with TRBD2 identical over 7 bases. V gave up 5 bases and J gave up 2 bases; unmatched junction bases: 14. Germline assignment: CDR1 SGHVS and CDR2 FQNEAQ. The CDR3 extends over 17 amino acids. As DNA, the CDR3 is TGTGCCAGCAGCCCGAGACGGCTAGCGGCCGTTCAAGAGACCCAGTACTTC. Encoded protein: CASSPRRLAAVQETQYF.

This clonotype has at least ten counts. The chain recombines TRBV28 with TRBJ2-4, with no clear D. The CDR3 extends over 13 amino acids. The V gene's germline CDR1 is MDHEN and CDR2 SYDVKM. Between the trimmed V and J ends, which lost 3 bases and 4 bases, there was a span of 7 bases. The CDR3 nucleotides are TGTGCCAGCAGTTTTCCATGGAAAAACATTCAGTACTTC. It specifies CASSFPWKNIQYF.

This chain joins TRBV11-2 and TRBJ2-3; 7 nucleotides match TRBD2. The CDR3 length is 17 residues. Trimming took 6 bases from V and 2 from J; bases not matched to a gene: 14. Looked up from germline, CDR1 is SGHAT and CDR2 is FQNNGV. The CDR3 sequence: CASSARLARMNTDTQYF. The CDR3 nucleotides are TGTGCCAGCAGTGCAAGACTAGCACGAATGAACACAGATACGCAGTATTTT.

This sequence joins TRBV20-1 and TRBJ1-3, with 8 nucleotides matching TRBD1. Germline values: CDR1 DFQATT, CDR2 SNEGSKA (reference sequence). This CDR3 spans 15 amino acids. V gave up 1 base and J gave up 2 bases; unmatched junction bases: 4. The chain's CDR3 is CSARVSDRAGNTIYF. The CDR3 coding sequence is TGCAGTGCTAGAGTCTCGGACAGGGCTGGAAACACCATATATTTT.